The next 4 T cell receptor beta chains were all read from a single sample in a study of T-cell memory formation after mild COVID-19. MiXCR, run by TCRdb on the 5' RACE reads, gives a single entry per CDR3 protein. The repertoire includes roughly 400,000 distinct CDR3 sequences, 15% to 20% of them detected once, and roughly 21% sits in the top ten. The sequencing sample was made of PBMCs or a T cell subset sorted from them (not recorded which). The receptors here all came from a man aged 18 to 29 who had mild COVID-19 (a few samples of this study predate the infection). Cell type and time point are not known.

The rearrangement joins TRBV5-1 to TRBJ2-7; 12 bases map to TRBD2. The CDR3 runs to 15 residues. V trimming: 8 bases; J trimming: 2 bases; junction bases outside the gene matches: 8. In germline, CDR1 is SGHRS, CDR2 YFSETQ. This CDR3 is CASALLAGGTYEQYF. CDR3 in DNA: TGCGCCAGTGCCTTACTAGCGGGGGGTACCTACGAGCAGTACTTC.

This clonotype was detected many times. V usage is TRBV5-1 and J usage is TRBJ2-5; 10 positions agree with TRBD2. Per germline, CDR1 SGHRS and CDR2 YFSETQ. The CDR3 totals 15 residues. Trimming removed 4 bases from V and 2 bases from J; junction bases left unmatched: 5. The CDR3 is CASSPGLAAQETQYF. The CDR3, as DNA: TGCGCCAGCAGCCCCGGACTAGCGGCACAAGAGACCCAGTACTTC.

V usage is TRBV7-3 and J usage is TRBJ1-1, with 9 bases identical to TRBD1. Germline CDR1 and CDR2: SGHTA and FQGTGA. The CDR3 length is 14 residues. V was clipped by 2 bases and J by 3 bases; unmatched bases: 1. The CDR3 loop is CASSLGTGYTEAFF. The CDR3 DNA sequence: TGTGCCAGCAGCTTAGGGACAGGGTACACTGAAGCTTTCTTT. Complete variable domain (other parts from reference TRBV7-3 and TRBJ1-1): GAGVSQTPSNKVTEKGKYVELRCDPISGHTALYWYRQSLGQGPEFLIYFQGTGAADDSGLPNDRFFAVRPEGSVSTLKIQRTERGDSAVYLCASSLGTGYTEAFFGQGTRLTVV.

The CDR3 is CASSQIGRPNTEAFF. The CDR3 DNA reads as TGTGCCAGCTCACAAATTGGACGGCCTAACACTGAAGCTTTCTTT. V is TRBV18 and J is TRBJ1-1; D is uncertain. Germline V gene data show CDR1 as KGHSH and CDR2 as LQKENI. V lost 4 bases and J 2 bases, leaving 14 bases between the germline ends. This CDR3 is 15 amino acids long.